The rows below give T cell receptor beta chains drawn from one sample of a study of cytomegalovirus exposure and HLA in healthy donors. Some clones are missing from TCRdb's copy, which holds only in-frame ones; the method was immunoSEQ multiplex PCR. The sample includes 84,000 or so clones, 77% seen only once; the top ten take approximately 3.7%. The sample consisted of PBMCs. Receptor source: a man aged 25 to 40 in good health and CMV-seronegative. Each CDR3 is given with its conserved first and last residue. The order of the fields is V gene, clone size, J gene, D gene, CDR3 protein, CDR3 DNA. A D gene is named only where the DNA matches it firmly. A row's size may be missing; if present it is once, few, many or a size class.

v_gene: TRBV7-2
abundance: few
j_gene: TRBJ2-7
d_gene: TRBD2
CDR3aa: CASSRGLAGYEQYF
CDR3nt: TGTGCCAGCAGCCGGGGACTAGCGGGCTACGAGCAGTACTTC

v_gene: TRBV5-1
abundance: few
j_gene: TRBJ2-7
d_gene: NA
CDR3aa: CFSKQKTAYEQYF
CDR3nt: TGTTTTAGCAAGCAGAAGACGGCATACGAGCAGTACTTC

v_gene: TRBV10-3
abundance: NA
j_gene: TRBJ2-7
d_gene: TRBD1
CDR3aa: CAISDPPDRVGDEQYF
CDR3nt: TGTGCCATCAGTGACCCCCCCGACAGGGTCGGTGACGAGCAGTACTTC

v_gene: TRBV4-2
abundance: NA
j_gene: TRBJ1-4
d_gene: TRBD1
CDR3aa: CASSQGTDRGNEKLFF
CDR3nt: TGTGCCAGCAGCCAGGGAACTGACAGGGGTAATGAAAAACTGTTTTTT

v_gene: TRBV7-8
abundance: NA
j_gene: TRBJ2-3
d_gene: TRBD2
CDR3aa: CASSPFSGVTDTQYF
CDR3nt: TGTGCCAGCAGCCCTTTTAGCGGGGTTACAGATACGCAGTATTTT

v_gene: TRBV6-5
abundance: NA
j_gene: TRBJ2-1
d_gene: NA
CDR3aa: CASSYSKGYNEQFF
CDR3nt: TGTGCCAGCAGTTACTCGAAGGGGTACAATGAGCAGTTCTTC

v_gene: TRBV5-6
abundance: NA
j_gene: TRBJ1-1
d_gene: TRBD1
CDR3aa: CASSLGGSGTETLNTEAFF
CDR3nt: TGTGCCAGCAGCTTGGGGGGTTCTGGGACAGAGACGTTGAACACTGAAGCTTTCTTT

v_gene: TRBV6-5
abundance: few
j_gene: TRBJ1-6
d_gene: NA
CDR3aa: CASRPRGDSPLHF
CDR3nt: TGTGCCAGCAGGCCTAGGGGCGACTCACCCCTCCACTTT

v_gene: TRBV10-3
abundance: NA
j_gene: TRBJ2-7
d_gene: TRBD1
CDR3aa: CAINGTGIYEQYF
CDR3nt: TGTGCCATCAACGGGACAGGGATTTACGAGCAGTACTTC

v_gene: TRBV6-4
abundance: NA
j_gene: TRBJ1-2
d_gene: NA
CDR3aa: CASIDSGKSNYGYTF
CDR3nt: TGTGCCAGCATAGACAGTGGTAAATCTAACTATGGCTACACCTTC

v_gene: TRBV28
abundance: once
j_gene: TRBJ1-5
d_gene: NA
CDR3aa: CASSTREGLNQPQHF
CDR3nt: TGTGCCAGCAGTACCCGGGAGGGCCTAAATCAGCCCCAGCATTTT

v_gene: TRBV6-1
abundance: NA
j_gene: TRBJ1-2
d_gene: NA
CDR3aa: CASREPGTYGYTF
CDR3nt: TGTGCCAGTAGAGAGCCGGGAACCTATGGCTACACCTTC

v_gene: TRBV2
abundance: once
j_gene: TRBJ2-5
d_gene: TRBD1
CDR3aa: CASDAEGQGAETQYF
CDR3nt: TGTGCCAGCGATGCTGAGGGACAGGGGGCCGAGACCCAGTACTTC

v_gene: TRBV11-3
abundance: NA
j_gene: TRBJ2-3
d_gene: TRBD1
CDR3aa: CASSLGDRQTDTQYF
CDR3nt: TGTGCCAGCAGCTTAGGGGACAGACAAACAGATACGCAGTATTTT

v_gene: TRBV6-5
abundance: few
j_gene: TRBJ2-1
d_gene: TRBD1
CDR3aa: CASSVQGDNYNEQFF
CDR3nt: TGTGCCAGCAGTGTACAGGGGGACAACTACAATGAGCAGTTCTTC

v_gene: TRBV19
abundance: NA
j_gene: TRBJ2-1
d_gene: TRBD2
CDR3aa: CASSKRLAGEVLGEQFF
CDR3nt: TGTGCCAGTAGTAAGAGACTAGCGGGAGAAGTATTAGGTGAGCAGTTCTTC

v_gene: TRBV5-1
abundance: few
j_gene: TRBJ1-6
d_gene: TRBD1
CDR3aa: CASKEPGQSNSPLHF
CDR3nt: TGCGCCAGCAAAGAGCCGGGACAGTCTAATTCACCCCTCCACTTT

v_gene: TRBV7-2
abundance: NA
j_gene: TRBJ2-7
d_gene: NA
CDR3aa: CASSWGAGTPYEQYF
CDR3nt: TGTGCCAGCAGCTGGGGCGCGGGGACCCCCTACGAGCAGTACTTC

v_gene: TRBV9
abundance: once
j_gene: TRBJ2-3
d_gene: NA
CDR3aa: CASSRQLGNVGGDTQYF
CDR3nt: TGTGCCAGCAGCCGCCAACTAGGCAATGTAGGGGGAGATACGCAGTATTTT

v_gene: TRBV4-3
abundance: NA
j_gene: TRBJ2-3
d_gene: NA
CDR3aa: CASSQNRLGTDTQYF
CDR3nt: TGCGCCAGCAGCCAGAACAGGCTGGGCACAGATACGCAGTATTTT

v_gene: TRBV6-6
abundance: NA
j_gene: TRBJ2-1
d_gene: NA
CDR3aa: CASSYNYNNEQFF
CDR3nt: TGTGCCAGCAGTTACAACTACAACAATGAGCAGTTCTTC

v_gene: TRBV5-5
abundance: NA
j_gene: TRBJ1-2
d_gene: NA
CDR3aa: CASSLRWTDNYGYTF
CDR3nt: TGTGCCAGCAGCTTGAGGTGGACAGATAACTATGGCTACACCTTC

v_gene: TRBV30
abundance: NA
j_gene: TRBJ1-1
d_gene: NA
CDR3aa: CAWSALRTMPPRGNTEAFF
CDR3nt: TGTGCCTGGAGTGCACTCCGGACAATGCCTCCAAGGGGGAACACTGAAGCTTTCTTT

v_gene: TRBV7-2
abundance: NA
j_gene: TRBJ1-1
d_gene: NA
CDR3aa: CASSPSGTGEAFF
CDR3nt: TGTGCCAGCAGCCCGTCCGGAACGGGAGAAGCTTTCTTT

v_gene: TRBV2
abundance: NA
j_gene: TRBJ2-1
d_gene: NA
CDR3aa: CASSEVIAFSYNEQFF
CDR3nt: TGTGCCAGCAGTGAAGTCATAGCTTTCTCCTACAATGAGCAGTTCTTC

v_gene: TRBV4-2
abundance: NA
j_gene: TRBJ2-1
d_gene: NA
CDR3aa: CASSQESSAYSYNEQFF
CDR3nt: TGTGCCAGCAGCCAAGAGAGCTCCGCTTACTCCTACAATGAGCAGTTCTTC

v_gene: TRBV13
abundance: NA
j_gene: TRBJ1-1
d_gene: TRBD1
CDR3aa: CASSLRTNTGGLMNTEAFF
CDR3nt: TGTGCCAGCAGCTTACGTACCAATACAGGGGGTTTAATGAACACTGAAGCTTTCTTT

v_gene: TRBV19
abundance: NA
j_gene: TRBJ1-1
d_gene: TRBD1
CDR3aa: CASSQGGGWGTEAFF
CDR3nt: TGTGCCAGTAGTCAAGGGGGCGGGTGGGGCACTGAAGCTTTCTTT

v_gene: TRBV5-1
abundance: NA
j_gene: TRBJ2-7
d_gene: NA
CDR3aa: CASSPGTEDLYEQYF
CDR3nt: TGCGCCAGCAGCCCAGGGACTGAAGACCTCTACGAGCAGTACTTC

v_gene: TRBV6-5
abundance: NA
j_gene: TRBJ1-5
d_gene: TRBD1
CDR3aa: CASSPRGTGLQPQHF
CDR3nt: TGTGCCAGCAGTCCCCGCGGGACAGGGCTTCAGCCCCAGCATTTT

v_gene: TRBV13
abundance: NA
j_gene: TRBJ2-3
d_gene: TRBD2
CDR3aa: CASRSRRLAGRTDTQYF
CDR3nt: TGTGCCAGCAGATCGCGTAGACTAGCGGGGAGGACAGATACGCAGTATTTT

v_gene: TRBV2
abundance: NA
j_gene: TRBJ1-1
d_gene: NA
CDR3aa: CASRPGAGAAFF
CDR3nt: TGTGCCAGCAGACCGGGCGCGGGGGCAGCTTTCTTT

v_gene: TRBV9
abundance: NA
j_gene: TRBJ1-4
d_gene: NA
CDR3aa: CASSVQGGGEKLFF
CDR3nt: TGTGCCAGCAGCGTTCAGGGAGGGGGTGAAAAACTGTTTTTT

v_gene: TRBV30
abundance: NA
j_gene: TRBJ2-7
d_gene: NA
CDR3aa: CAWSPGSYEQYF
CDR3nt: TGTGCCTGGAGTCCGGGATCCTACGAGCAGTACTTC

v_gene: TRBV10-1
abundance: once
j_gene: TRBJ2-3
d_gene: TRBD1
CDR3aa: CASRQTGWPDTQYF
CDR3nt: TGCGCCAGCAGACAGACAGGGTGGCCAGATACGCAGTATTTT

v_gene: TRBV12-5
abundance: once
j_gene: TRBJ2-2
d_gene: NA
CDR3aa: CASGLGLSGELFF
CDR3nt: TGTGCTAGTGGCCTAGGCTTATCCGGGGAGCTGTTTTTT

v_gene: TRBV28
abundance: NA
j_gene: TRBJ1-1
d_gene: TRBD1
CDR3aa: CASSFPRDRAFF
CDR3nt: TGTGCCAGCAGTTTCCCCCGGGACAGAGCTTTCTTT

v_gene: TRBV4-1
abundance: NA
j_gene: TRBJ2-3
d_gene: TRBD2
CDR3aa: CASSHIAGGPDTQYF
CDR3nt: TGCGCCAGCAGCCATATAGCGGGGGGTCCAGATACGCAGTATTTT

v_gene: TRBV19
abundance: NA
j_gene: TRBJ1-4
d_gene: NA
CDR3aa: CASKYGATNEKLFF
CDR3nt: TGTGCCAGTAAATACGGGGCAACTAATGAAAAACTGTTTTTT

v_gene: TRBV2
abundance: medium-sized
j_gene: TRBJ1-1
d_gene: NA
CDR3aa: CASSGRFGNTEAFF
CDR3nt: TGTGCCAGCAGTGGGAGATTTGGGAACACTGAAGCTTTCTTT

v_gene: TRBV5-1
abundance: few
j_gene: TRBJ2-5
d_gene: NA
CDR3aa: CASSRQRQETQYF
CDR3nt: TGCGCCAGCAGCCGACAACGCCAAGAGACCCAGTACTTC

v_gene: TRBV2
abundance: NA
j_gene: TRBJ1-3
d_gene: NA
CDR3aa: CASSLTESGNTIYF
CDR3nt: TGTGCCAGCAGTTTGACAGAGTCTGGAAACACCATATATTTT

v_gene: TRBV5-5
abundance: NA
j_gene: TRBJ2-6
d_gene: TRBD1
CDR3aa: CASSLGWTGAAGANVLTF
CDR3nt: TGTGCCAGCAGCTTGGGGTGGACAGGGGCGGCTGGGGCCAACGTCCTGACTTTC

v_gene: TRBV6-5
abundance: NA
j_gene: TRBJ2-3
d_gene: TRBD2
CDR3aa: CASRGGGTDTQYF
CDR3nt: TGTGCCAGTCGGGGGGGAGGCACAGATACGCAGTATTTT

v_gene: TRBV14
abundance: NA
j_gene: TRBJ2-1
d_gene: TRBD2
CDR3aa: CASSQELAGGVPSDEQFF
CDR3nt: TGTGCCAGCAGCCAAGAACTAGCGGGAGGCGTCCCTAGCGATGAGCAGTTCTTC

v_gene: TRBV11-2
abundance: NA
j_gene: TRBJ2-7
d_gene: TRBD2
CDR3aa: CASSSAWRGARTYEQYF
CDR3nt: TGTGCCAGCAGCTCCGCTTGGCGGGGGGCCCGCACCTACGAGCAGTACTTC

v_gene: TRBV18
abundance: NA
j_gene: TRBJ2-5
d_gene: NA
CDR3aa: CASSQGGYETQYF
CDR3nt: TGTGCCAGCTCACAAGGGGGTTACGAGACCCAGTACTTC

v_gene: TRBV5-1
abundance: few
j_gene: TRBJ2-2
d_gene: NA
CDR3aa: CASSLGQVGTGELFF
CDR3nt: TGCGCCAGCAGCTTGGGACAGGTTGGCACCGGGGAGCTGTTTTTT

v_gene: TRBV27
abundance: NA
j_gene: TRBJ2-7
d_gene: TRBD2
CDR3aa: CASSMFPETSGYEQYF
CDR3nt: TGTGCCAGCAGTATGTTCCCGGAGACTAGCGGTTACGAGCAGTACTTC

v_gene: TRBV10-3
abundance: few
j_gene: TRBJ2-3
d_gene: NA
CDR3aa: CAISTGGALADTQYF
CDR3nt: TGTGCCATCAGTACTGGGGGGGCTCTGGCAGATACGCAGTATTTT

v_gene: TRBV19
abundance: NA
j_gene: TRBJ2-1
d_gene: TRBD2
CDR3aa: CASSIFDIVAGAYNEQFF
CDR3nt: TGTGCCAGTAGTATATTCGACATAGTAGCGGGAGCTTACAATGAGCAGTTCTTC

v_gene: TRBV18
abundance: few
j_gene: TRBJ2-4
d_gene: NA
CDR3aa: CASSQYPGQGSKNIQYF
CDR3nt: TGTGCCAGCTCACAGTACCCGGGACAAGGCTCGAAAAACATTCAGTACTTC

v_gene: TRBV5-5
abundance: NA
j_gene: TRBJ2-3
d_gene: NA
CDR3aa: CASSLPPTDTQYF
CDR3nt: TGTGCCAGCAGCTTGCCCCCGACAGATACGCAGTATTTT